The 21 T cell receptor beta chains below were found in one sample sequenced in a study of blood T cells in healthy people across ages. Using a J-beta primer mix together with a sample-barcoded 5' primer, a second PCR was run for about 6 to 12 cycles. One entry per CDR3 protein, called by TCRdb with MiXCR from the 5' RACE reads. The sample contains hundreds of thousands of distinct CDR3 sequences, around 26% of which appear only once. What was sequenced was blood. These receptor sequences come from a woman aged 80 or over in good health.

Note on this clonotype: One end of the junction does not line up with germline, which may come from a read error. The V and J genes are TRBV6-6 and TRBJ2-3, with a possible D match to TRBD2 (7 bases). Germline V gene data show CDR1 as MNHNY and CDR2 as SVGAGI (reference sequence). The CDR3 loop spans 15 amino acids. For the CDR3, the DNA is TGTGCCAACAGTCCCCCGGGGAGGGGGGGAGATACGCAGTATTTT. This sequence encodes CANSPPGRGGDTQYF.

This clonotype appeared many times. This sequence joins TRBV6-2 or TRBV6-3 and TRBJ2-3; the match to TRBD1 covers 10 bases. Trimming took 2 bases from V and 2 from J; bases not matched to a gene: 4. Looked up from germline, CDR1 is MNHEY and CDR2 is SVGEGT. The CDR3 loop spans 16 amino acids. CDR3: CASSYPGQGITDTQYF. The CDR3 nucleotides are TGTGCCAGCAGTTACCCGGGACAGGGGATCACAGATACGCAGTATTTT.

This clonotype was counted many times. The chain links TRBV7-9 to TRBJ2-7; no firm D call. This CDR3 has 11 amino acids. V gave up 6 bases and J gave up 7 bases, with 10 bases separating them. CDR1 SEHNR and CDR2 FQNEAQ come from the germline V gene (reference sequence). The DNA for the CDR3 is TGTGCCAGCAGTTTGGTCTCAGAGCAGTACTTC. This translates into CASSLVSEQYF. The whole variable domain, filled in from reference TRBV7-9 and TRBJ2-7, reads DTGVSQNPRHKITKRGQNVTFRCDPISEHNRLYWYRQTLGQGPEFLTYFQNEAQLEKSRLLSDRFSAERPKGSFSTLEIQRTEQGDSAMYLCASSLVSEQYFGPGTRLTVT.

This clonotype has a count of ten or more. J is TRBJ2-5 and V is TRBV5-4; possible D gene TRBD1, 5 bases. Germline V lookup: CDR1 SGHNT, CDR2 YYREEE (reference sequence). This CDR3 has 13 amino acids. V dropped 5 bases and J dropped 5 bases, with 13 bases sitting between them. CDR3 sequence: CASRQDIEETQYF. For the CDR3, the DNA is TGTGCCAGCAGGCAGGACATCGAGGAGACCCAGTACTTC.

A remark on this clonotype: A read error may explain this, as a much larger clone is one base away. This sequence joins TRBV10-3 and TRBJ1-5, with D perhaps matching TRBD1 (5 bases). This CDR3 region has 16 residues. Germline values: CDR1 ENHRY, CDR2 SYGVKD. Here the CDR3 DNA reads TGTGTCATCAGTGGCGGGGCAGGGAGGAGCAATCAGCCCCAGCATTTT. This gives the protein CVISGGAGRSNQPQHF.

On this clonotype: Sequence at one end of the junction differs from germline and may be a read error. The chain carries TRBV15 and TRBJ1-4; 10 nucleotides line up with TRBD1. The CDR3 is 16 amino acids. Germline lookup yields CDR1 LNHNV and CDR2 YYDKDF (reference sequence). CDR3 amino acids: CATSSGQGVFNEKRFF. The CDR3 DNA follows: TGTGCCACCAGCAGTGGACAGGGGGTATTCAATGAAAAACGGTTTTTT.

This clonotype was seen repeatedly, ten times or more. This chain uses TRBV12-3 or TRBV12-4 with TRBJ2-1; 7 positions match TRBD1. The CDR3 is 15 amino acids. Trimming cost V 3 bases and J 3 bases; bases outside gene matches: 5. CDR3 sequence: CASSLGQQDYNEQFF. DNA of the CDR3: TGTGCCAGCAGTTTGGGACAGCAAGACTACAATGAGCAGTTCTTC.

This clonotype was detected many times. This sequence may be a read error, since a much larger clone differs from it by one base. V gene TRBV29-1 combines with J gene TRBJ2-7; D could derive from TRBD1 or TRBD2 (5 bases each). Germline CDR1 and CDR2: SQVTM and ANQGSEA. Trimming took off 7 bases at V and 4 bases at J, with 14 bases between the two ends. The CDR3 has 12 residues. CDR3 residues: CSGAGTAYEQYF. In DNA, the CDR3 is TGCAGCGGTGCCGGGACCGCTTACGAGCAGTACTTC.

This clonotype was detected ten times or more. The rearrangement uses TRBV6-6 and TRBJ2-5; D may be TRBD2 (6 bases). Germline V gene sequence: CDR1 MNHNY, CDR2 SVGAGI (reference sequence). The length of the CDR3 is 13 residues. The germline V and J ends were trimmed by 6 bases and 5 bases, with 13 bases remaining between them. The CDR3 sequence: CASRIGGEETQYF. CDR3 DNA sequence: TGTGCCAGCAGGATCGGAGGGGAGGAGACCCAGTACTTC.

This clonotype was recorded at least ten times. The chain recombines TRBV7-9 with TRBJ2-5, with no clear D. Germline loops: CDR1 SEHNR, CDR2 FQNEAQ (reference sequence). Trimming took 2 bases from V and 2 from J, leaving 9 bases between them. The CDR3 is 14 amino acids. The CDR3 nucleotides are TGTGCCAGCAGCTTAAAGGGCCTACAAGAGACCCAGTACTTC. Protein: CASSLKGLQETQYF.

This clonotype was observed at least ten times. CDR3 protein: CASRSPGTLYGYTF. For the CDR3, the DNA is TGTGCCAGCAGATCCCCCGGGACACTCTATGGCTACACCTTC. This chain links TRBV28 with TRBJ1-2; weak D call: TRBD1 (6 bases). V lost 6 bases and J 4 bases, leaving 15 bases between the germline ends. This CDR3 is built from 14 residues. Germline CDR1 reads MDHEN; CDR2 reads SYDVKM.

V and J are TRBV20-1 and TRBJ2-3; the match to TRBD2 covers 8 bases. Germline-derived CDR1 and CDR2 are DFQATT and SNEGSKA (reference sequence). J lost 3 bases, V lost 7 bases, and 15 bases had no gene match. The CDR3 is 16 amino acids. Here the CDR3 reads CSGHPNGGAWTDTQYF. The CDR3 bases are TGCAGTGGTCACCCTAACGGGGGGGCCTGGACAGATACGCAGTATTTT.

Regarding this clonotype: An end of the junction does not agree with germline; a read error may underlie this. The chain carries TRBV12-3 or TRBV12-4 and TRBJ1-2; D remains ambiguous. This CDR3 contains 13 residues. CDR3 sequence: CACSLGSSYGYTF. The CDR3 region has the DNA TGTGCCTGCAGTTTAGGTTCAAGCTATGGCTACACCTTC.

This clonotype occurred many times. A much larger clone lies one base from this, so it may be a read error. The genes are TRBV7-2 and TRBJ2-5; 7 bases agree with TRBD2. V dropped 2 bases and J dropped 11; count of bases not matched to a gene: 11. CDR3 length equals 14 residues. From germline, CDR1 is SGHTA and CDR2 FQGNSA. The CDR3 loop reads CASSLSIRGEQQYF. The CDR3 coding sequence is TGTGCCAGCAGCTTATCCATCCGGGGGGAGCAGCAGTACTTC.

In its sample, this clonotype was seen many times. V usage is TRBV27 and J usage is TRBJ1-5; 9 nucleotides agree with TRBD1. J gave up 1 base and V 5 bases, and 6 bases lay outside the gene matches. CDR3 size: 16 residues. Germline V lookup: CDR1 MNHEY, CDR2 SMNVEV (reference sequence). CDR3 nucleotides: TGTGCCAGCAGTCCCCTGGGACAGGGCAGCAATCAGCCCCAGCATTTT. This encodes CASSPLGQGSNQPQHF.

Comments on this clonotype: With a much larger clone just one base away, this may be a read error. V is TRBV27 and J is TRBJ1-5; 7 nucleotides line up with TRBD1. Germline V gives CDR1 MNHEY, CDR2 SMNVEV (reference sequence). This CDR3 region has 14 residues. CDR3 protein: CAGSGTANNQPQHF. Written as DNA, the CDR3 is TGTGCCGGCAGTGGGACAGCGAACAATCAGCCCCAGCATTTT.

This clonotype turned up a few times. The chain uses TRBV11-1 and TRBJ2-3, with D perhaps given as TRBD1 or TRBD2 (5 bases each). This CDR3 is 12 amino acids long. Germline assignment: CDR1 SGHAT and CDR2 FQDESV (reference sequence). Between the trimmed V and J ends, which lost 7 bases and 9 bases, there was a span of 14 bases. CDR3 in DNA: TGTGCCAGCAAAGGCCGGGGCTTCACGCAGTATTTT. The encoded protein is CASKGRGFTQYF.

Worth noting for this clonotype: A much larger clone differs from this one at a single base, so this may be a read error. The V call is TRBV18, the J call TRBJ2-5; D gene uncertain. Trimming shortened V by 1 base and J by 2 bases, and 11 bases separated the two germline ends. The CDR3 is made up of 15 amino acids. CDR1 and CDR2 from the germline V gene are KGHSH and LQKENI. As DNA, the CDR3 is TGTGCCAGCTCACCACTGGAACACACTCAAGAGACCCAGTACTTC. Translating it yields CASSPLEHTQETQYF. Together with reference TRBV18 and TRBJ2-5, the CDR3 gives the full variable domain: NAGVMQNPRHLVRRRGQEARLRCSPMKGHSHVYWYRQLPEEGLKFMVYLQKENIIDESGMPKERFSAEFPKEGPSILRIQQVVRGDSAAYFCASSPLEHTQETQYFGPGTRLLVL.

The table lists this clonotype with a few counts. This chain uses TRBV3-1 with TRBJ1-1; D is unclear. This CDR3 region has 15 residues. V was pared by 0 bases and J by 0 bases, with 8 bases between. CDR1 is LGHDT and CDR2 is YNNKEL in the germline V gene (reference sequence). The CDR3 reads CASSQDRVVNTEAFF. The CDR3 region has the DNA TGTGCCAGCAGCCAAGACCGGGTGGTGAACACTGAAGCTTTCTTT.

This clonotype came up many times. This chain uses TRBV24-1 with TRBJ2-1, with no clear D. Germline CDR1 KGHDR, CDR2 SFDVKD. The CDR3 totals 12 residues. V was shortened by 1 base and J by 7 bases, with 4 bases between the two germline ends. For the CDR3, the DNA is TGTGCCACCAGTGATTTCGGAAATGAGCAGTTCTTC. Residues: CATSDFGNEQFF.

This clonotype has ten or more counts. The rearrangement uses TRBV5-4 and TRBJ2-5, with D unresolved. The germline CDR1 and CDR2 sequences are SGHNT and YYREEE (reference sequence). V was shortened by 3 bases and J by 2 bases, with 8 bases between the two germline ends. The CDR3 length is 13 residues. The CDR3 DNA follows: TGTGCCAGCAGCTCCTCCCCACAAGAGACCCAGTACTTC. Protein product: CASSSSPQETQYF. Supplemented by reference TRBV5-4 and TRBJ2-5, the full variable domain reads ETGVTQSPTHLIKTRGQQVTLRCSSQSGHNTVSWYQQALGQGPQFIFQYYREEENGRGNFPPRFSGLQFPNYSSELNVNALELDDSALYLCASSSSPQETQYFGPGTRLLVL.